Listed here is a single T cell receptor beta chain. TCRdb reprocessed the 5' RACE reads, keeping one entry per CDR3 protein, no DNA. The sample shows about 300,000 distinct CDR3 sequences, and approximately 5.4% sits with its ten largest clones. This specimen belongs to a study of monozygotic twins with inflammatory bowel disease. Per germline, CDR1 SGHDT and CDR2 YYEEEE. The CDR3 is 17 amino acids. This receptor was taken from a human donor with ulcerative colitis or Crohn's disease, or a healthy co-twin of an affected twin (not recorded which). The J gene is TRBJ1-5, the V gene TRBV5-6; TCRdb's assignment of TRBD1 cannot be checked, as there is no DNA. Material: blood. The CDR3 is CASSLYEGQRLNQPQHF.